A single sample is the source of the 9 T cell receptor beta chains below, sequenced in a study of T cell repertoires in cytomegalovirus infection. TCRdb re-analysed the reads in MiXCR, keeping a single row per CDR3 protein. The sample shows about 330,000 distinct CDR3 sequences, 9% to 9.5% of them seen only once. Sequenced sample: PBMCs. These receptors were taken from a human donor in good health (CMV status not recorded). Some clones in this sample may be carry-over from other donors' samples.

This clonotype has ten or more counts. The gene calls are TRBV20-1 and TRBJ2-5; 10 bases fit TRBD2. With V trimmed by 3 bases and J by 2 bases, 9 bases remained unmatched. The CDR3 sequence is 16 residues long. The germline CDR1 and CDR2 sequences are DFQATT and SNEGSKA (reference sequence). This chain's CDR3 is CSASPLAGVGQETQYF. The CDR3 DNA reads as TGCAGTGCTAGTCCCCTAGCGGGAGTTGGTCAAGAGACCCAGTACTTC.

The chain carries TRBV7-3 and TRBJ2-6; D could derive from TRBD1 or TRBD2 (5 bases each). The CDR3 runs to 12 residues. V was trimmed by 4 bases and J by 15 bases, leaving 13 bases between them. The germline gives CDR1 SGHTA, CDR2 FQGTGA. CDR3 in amino acids: CASSSNSRGLTF. The CDR3 DNA follows: TGTGCCAGCAGCTCAAACTCGAGGGGCCTGACTTTC.

In its sample, this clonotype was seen many times. The V and J genes are TRBV7-2 and TRBJ1-2, with D possibly being TRBD1 (5 bases). The CDR3 has 17 amino acids. V dropped 1 base and J dropped 4 bases, with 19 bases sitting between them. The germline gives CDR1 SGHTA, CDR2 FQGNSA. The CDR3 here is CASSLVPATGLGYGYTF. The DNA for the CDR3 is TGTGCCAGCAGCTTAGTTCCCGCTACAGGTTTGGGCTATGGCTACACCTTC.

This clonotype was detected ten times or more. The J gene is TRBJ2-2, the V gene TRBV7-2; TRBD1 aligns across 8 bases. Trimming cost V 7 bases and J 3 bases; bases outside gene matches: 10. The germline gives CDR1 SGHTA, CDR2 FQGNSA. The CDR3 covers 16 residues. In DNA, the CDR3 is TGTGCCAGCATCAAAGGGGACAGGACCCACACCGGGGAGCTGTTTTTT. Translated, it gives CASIKGDRTHTGELFF.

This clonotype has a count of ten or more. This chain joins TRBV10-3 and TRBJ2-5, with 13 bases identical to TRBD2. The CDR3 extends over 17 amino acids. The V gene's germline CDR1 is ENHRY and CDR2 SYGVKD. The ends lost 0 bases at V and 4 bases at J; junction bases unmatched: 5. CDR3: CAISESTSGGVRETQYF. The CDR3 DNA reads as TGTGCCATCAGTGAGTCAACTAGCGGGGGGGTTCGAGAGACCCAGTACTTC.

This clonotype was seen only a few times. This chain joins TRBV7-2 and TRBJ2-3; the D gene is possibly TRBD2 (6 bases). V was pared by 1 base and J by 0 bases, with 11 bases between. The CDR3 runs 16 residues. Germline loops: CDR1 SGHTA, CDR2 FQGNSA. The CDR3 loop reads CASSLGGLPSTDTQYF. Written as DNA, the CDR3 is TGTGCCAGCAGCTTAGGGGGACTCCCGAGCACAGATACGCAGTATTTT.

This clonotype turned up a few times. J is TRBJ1-1 and V is TRBV10-2, with 10 bases matching TRBD1. This CDR3 region has 14 residues. Germline V gene sequence: CDR1 WSHSY, CDR2 SAAADI. With 8 bases clipped from V and 3 bases from J, the junction kept 6 bases outside the gene matches. This chain's CDR3 is CASVPGTGDTEAFF. CDR3 nucleotide sequence: TGCGCCAGCGTGCCCGGGACAGGGGACACTGAAGCTTTCTTT.

This clonotype was seen repeatedly, ten times or more. The chain joins TRBV27 to TRBJ1-6, with 7 bases fitting TRBD1. Germline loops: CDR1 MNHEY, CDR2 SMNVEV (reference sequence). V was pared by 5 bases and J by 7 bases, with 11 bases of the junction left unmatched. The CDR3 totals 16 residues. The CDR3 nucleotides are TGTGCCAGCAGTGCCCCCACAGGGGTGGGCAATTCACCCCTCCACTTT. This encodes CASSAPTGVGNSPLHF.

This clonotype was counted a few times. The V gene is TRBV12-3 or TRBV12-4, the J gene TRBJ1-1; possible D gene TRBD1, 5 bases. Trimming removed 5 bases from V and 1 base from J, with 8 bases in between. CDR3 length equals 13 residues. As DNA, the CDR3 is TGTGCCAGCAGTCGCGGGACGAACACTGAAGCTTTCTTT. This sequence encodes CASSRGTNTEAFF.